Following are 7 T cell receptor beta chains from one sample sequenced in a study of blood T cell repertoires in COVID-19. Method: immunoSEQ multiplex PCR; TCRdb's copy keeps in-frame clones and lacks some. The profile covers about 74,000 clones, with roughly 70% appearing a single time and roughly 21% taken by the ten largest. Material: peripheral blood. The receptors here all came from a man between 65 and 85 years old with acute or convalescent COVID-19.

V is TRBV11-3 and J is TRBJ2-1, with 8 bases aligning to TRBD2. Trimming cost V 4 bases and J 8 bases; bases outside gene matches: 7. Germline V lookup: CDR1 SGHNT, CDR2 YENEEA. This CDR3 has 14 amino acids. CDR3 coding DNA: TGTGCCAGCAGCTATGGACTAGCTACCGATGAGCAGTTCTTC. Its protein product is CASSYGLATDEQFF. Drawing the rest from reference TRBV11-3 and TRBJ2-1, the complete variable domain is EAGVVQSPRYKIIEKKQPVAFWCNPISGHNTLYWYLQNLGQGPELLIRYENEEAVDDSQLPKDRFSAERLKGVDSTLKIQPAELGDSAVYLCASSYGLATDEQFFGPGTRLTVL.

This chain connects TRBV6-5 to TRBJ1-2; 7 bases align to TRBD1. The germline CDR1 and CDR2 sequences are MNHEY and SVGAGI. Trimming removed 0 bases from V and 8 bases from J; junction bases left unmatched: 3. The CDR3 extends over 13 amino acids. The CDR3 loop reads CASSYSQGRGYTF. The CDR3 coding sequence is TGTGCCAGCAGTTACTCACAGGGGCGCGGCTACACCTTC.

This clone was counted a few times. V is TRBV7-9 and J is TRBJ2-1; 7 bases are shared with TRBD2. The CDR3 length is 18 residues. Germline CDR1 reads SEHNR; CDR2 reads FQNEAQ (reference sequence). J lost 4 bases, V lost 5 bases, and 17 bases had no gene match. The CDR3 region is CASSPLNPRAGAYNEQFF. CDR3 DNA: TGTGCCAGCAGCCCGTTAAACCCTCGGGCGGGAGCTTACAATGAGCAGTTCTTC. The full variable domain, its missing parts supplied by reference TRBV7-9 and TRBJ2-1, is DTGVSQNPRHKITKRGQNVTFRCDPISEHNRLYWYRQTLGQGPEFLTYFQNEAQLEKSRLLSDRFSAERPKGSFSTLEIQRTEQGDSAMYLCASSPLNPRAGAYNEQFFGPGTRLTVL.

This chain links TRBV5-5 with TRBJ2-1, with D tentatively TRBD2 (5 bases). CDR1 is SGHKS and CDR2 is YYEKEE in the germline V gene (reference sequence). V was trimmed by 3 bases and J by 3 bases, leaving 13 bases between them. The CDR3 has 15 amino acids. The CDR3, as DNA: TGTGCCAGCAGCTCTGGATTAACTAGCTACAATGAGCAGTTCTTC. Its protein is CASSSGLTSYNEQFF.

J is TRBJ2-5 and V is TRBV7-3, with 8 bases aligning to TRBD1. This CDR3 has 15 amino acids. CDR1 SGHTA and CDR2 FQGTGA come from the germline V gene. The V segment lost 0 bases and the J segment 5 bases; nucleotides outside the gene matches: 5. The CDR3 reads CASSLTAGGWETQYF. For the CDR3, the DNA is TGTGCCAGCAGCTTAACGGCAGGGGGCTGGGAGACCCAGTACTTC.

The genes are TRBV6-5 and TRBJ2-7; 15 bases are a match to TRBD2. V lost 6 bases and J lost 7; bases outside the gene matches: 7. Germline V gene data show CDR1 as MNHEY and CDR2 as SVGAGI. The CDR3 is made up of 15 amino acids. CDR3 DNA sequence: TGTGCCAGCAGCTGGACTAGCGGGAGGGCGAGGGAGCAGTACTTC. It encodes CASSWTSGRAREQYF.

This clone was picked up a small number of times. The chain uses TRBV11-2 and TRBJ2-3, with TRBD2 identical over 9 bases. Per germline, CDR1 SGHAT and CDR2 FQNNGV. V trimming: 4 bases; J trimming: 7 bases; junction bases outside the gene matches: 9. CDR3 length: 15 residues. Here the CDR3 DNA reads TGTGCCAGCAGCTCCCTAGCGGGAATATCGAATACGCAGTATTTT. Translating it yields CASSSLAGISNTQYF.